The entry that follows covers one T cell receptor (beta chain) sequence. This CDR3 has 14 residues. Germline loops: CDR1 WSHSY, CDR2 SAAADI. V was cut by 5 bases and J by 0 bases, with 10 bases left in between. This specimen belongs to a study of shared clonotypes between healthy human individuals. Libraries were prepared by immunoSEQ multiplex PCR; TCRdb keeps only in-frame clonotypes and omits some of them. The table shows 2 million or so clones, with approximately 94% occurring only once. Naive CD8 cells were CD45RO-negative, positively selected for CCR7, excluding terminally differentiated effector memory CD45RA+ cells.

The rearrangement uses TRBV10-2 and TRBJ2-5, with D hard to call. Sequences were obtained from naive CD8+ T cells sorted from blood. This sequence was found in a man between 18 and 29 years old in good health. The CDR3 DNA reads TGCGCCAGCAGTCCGGGTCCGTACCAAGAGACCCAGTACTTC. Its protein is CASSPGPYQETQYF.